This T cell receptor beta chain was sequenced for a study of blood T cells in healthy people across ages. Sample-barcoded 5' priming and a J-beta primer mix drove a second PCR of about 6 to 12 cycles. TCRdb called the 5' RACE reads again in MiXCR, with one record for every CDR3 protein. The repertoire consists of some 1.7 million distinct CDR3 sequences, with 28% occurring once and the leading ten covering 7.7%. Worth noting for this clonotype: The target antigen is unknown.

Study outcomes and limitations: Estimates based on one million T cells were treated as lower bounds. It was found that TCR beta diversity correlated strongly with the percentage of naive T cells. The unknown donor CMV status may have confounded expanded clonotype changes.

Germline V CDR1 and CDR2: KGHDR, SFDVKD. This CDR3 contains 14 residues. With 10 bases clipped from V and 0 bases from J, the junction kept 5 bases outside the gene matches. What was sequenced was blood. The source is a woman aged 25 to 39 in good health. This chain connects TRBV24-1 to TRBJ1-5, with TRBD1 matching over 7 bases. The CDR3 sequence is CATGGGRSNQPQHF. As DNA, the CDR3 is TGTGCCACGGGAGGGGGCCGTAGCAATCAGCCCCAGCATTTT.